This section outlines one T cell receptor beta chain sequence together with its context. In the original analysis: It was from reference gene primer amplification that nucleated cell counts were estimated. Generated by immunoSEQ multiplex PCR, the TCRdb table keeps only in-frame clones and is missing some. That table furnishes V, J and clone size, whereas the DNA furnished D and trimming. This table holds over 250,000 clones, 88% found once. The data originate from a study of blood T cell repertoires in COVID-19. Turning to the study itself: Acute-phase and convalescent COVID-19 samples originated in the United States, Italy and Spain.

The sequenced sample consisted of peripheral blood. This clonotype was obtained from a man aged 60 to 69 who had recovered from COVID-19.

Written as DNA, the CDR3 is TGTGCCAGCAGTAGATGGCGGGAGACCCAGTACTTC. It yields the protein CASSRWRETQYF. The genes are TRBV2 and TRBJ2-5, with D unresolved. Trimming removed 5 bases from V and 5 bases from J, with 9 bases in between. The V gene's germline CDR1 is SNHLY and CDR2 FYNNEI. The CDR3 is 12 residues long.